Listed here is a single T cell receptor beta chain. V was trimmed by 6 bases and J by 6 bases, leaving 20 bases between them. CDR1 is MNHEY, CDR2 SMNVEV, per germline (reference sequence). This CDR3 has 16 residues. Authors' analysis steps: From reference gene primer amplification, estimates of nucleated cell counts were derived. The assay was immunoSEQ multiplex PCR, and TCRdb's table has in-frame clones only and misses some. The V and J calls and clone size come from that table; D and trimming were worked out from the DNA. Of about 400,000 clones listed, about nine tenths are singletons. This specimen belongs to a study of blood T cell repertoires in COVID-19. On the study more broadly: Samples of COVID-19 (acute and convalescent) were obtained from the United States, Italy and Spain.

The J gene is TRBJ1-4, the V gene TRBV27, with a weak D call TRBD1 (6 bases). Sample: PBMCs or T cells enriched from blood (not recorded which). The sequence derives from a woman aged 25 to 39 who had recovered from COVID-19. The CDR3 protein is CASSSLHSSGDEKLFF. The CDR3 coding sequence is TGTGCCAGCAGCTCACTTCACTCCTCAGGGGATGAAAAACTGTTTTTT.